The 25 T cell receptor beta chains below all came from one sample that was sequenced in a study of T-cell memory formation after mild COVID-19. Via MiXCR, TCRdb re-called the 5' RACE reads, giving one row per CDR3 protein. Of 290,000 or so distinct CDR3 sequences in the sample, approximately 20% were seen once. The sample consisted of PBMCs or a T cell subset sorted from them (not recorded which). The receptor set was obtained from a man in his late teens or twenties who had mild COVID-19 (a few samples of this study predate the infection). Cell type and time point are not known.

This clonotype was seen a few times. The V call is TRBV5-1, the J call TRBJ2-4; no clear D. Per the germline V gene, CDR1 is SGHRS and CDR2 is YFSETQ. CDR3 length: 13 residues. Trimming cost V 5 bases and J 5 bases, with 11 bases left between them. CDR3 nucleotides: TGCGCCAGCAGGGCGGTTTCCGAAAACATTCAGTACTTC. It encodes CASRAVSENIQYF.

Ten or more counts support this clonotype. The chain couples TRBV5-1 to TRBJ2-5; TRBD2 matches 7 bases. CDR1 and CDR2 (germline): SGHRS, YFSETQ. The CDR3 covers 14 residues. The V segment lost 4 bases and the J segment 1 base; nucleotides outside the gene matches: 4. The CDR3 nucleotides are TGCGCCAGCAGCCCGCGGGGGATCCAAGAGACCCAGTACTTC. Protein: CASSPRGIQETQYF.

This rearrangement joins TRBV6-5 to TRBJ1-1; 8 bases agree with TRBD1. The CDR3 extends over 14 amino acids. CDR1 is MNHEY and CDR2 is SVGAGI in the germline V gene. After removal of 11 bases from V and 4 bases from J, the junction contained 12 bases not matched to a gene. The CDR3 nucleotides are TGTGCCGCCAGAGGGACAGGCTTGGTCACTGAAGCTTTCTTT. It codes for CAARGTGLVTEAFF.

This clonotype was seen more than once but under ten times. This chain connects TRBV7-9 to TRBJ2-7, with D unresolved. Trimming removed 3 bases from V and 2 bases from J, with 11 bases in between. Germline V gene sequence: CDR1 SEHNR, CDR2 FQNEAQ (reference sequence). The CDR3 is 14 residues long. The CDR3 nucleotides are TGTGCCAGCAGCTTTGCCGGGCCCCCCTACGAGCAGTACTTC. This sequence encodes CASSFAGPPYEQYF.

This clonotype was recorded a few times. The chain combines TRBV6-2 or TRBV6-3 with TRBJ2-7, with a possible D match to TRBD2 (5 bases). The CDR3 has 14 amino acids. Trimming left V 0 bases short and J 4 bases short, with 10 bases between. Germline V gives CDR1 MNHEY, CDR2 SVGEGT. The CDR3 loop is CASSYSRATYEQYV. Written as DNA, the CDR3 is TGTGCCAGCAGTTACTCGAGGGCGACGTACGAGCAGTACGTC.

Only a few counts were recorded for this clonotype. V is TRBV24-1 and J is TRBJ2-2; D gene ambiguous. Germline V gene lookup returns CDR1 KGHDR and CDR2 SFDVKD. Trimming left V 9 bases short and J 5 bases short, with 12 bases between. This CDR3 contains 13 residues. In nucleotides, the CDR3 is TGTGCCACCTATTCAACGGATACCGGGGAGCTGTTTTTT. It encodes CATYSTDTGELFF.

A few counts support this clonotype. The chain is built from TRBV7-9 and TRBJ2-7; unclear D gene. Germline lookup yields CDR1 SEHNR and CDR2 FQNEAQ (reference sequence). The V gene lost 5 bases and the J gene lost 6 bases, with 8 bases spanning the gap. The CDR3 consists of 11 residues. CDR3 in amino acids: CASSTAREQYF. CDR3 DNA sequence: TGTGCCAGCAGCACAGCTCGCGAGCAGTACTTC.

DNA of the CDR3: TGTGCCAGCAGCTGGGCCAGGGGGCGCGAGCAGTACGTC. Residues: CASSWARGREQYV. V is TRBV5-8 and J is TRBJ2-7, with 8 positions matching TRBD1. The germline V gene encodes CDR1 SGHTS and CDR2 YDEGEE. The CDR3 is made up of 13 amino acids. J was trimmed by 6 bases and V by 3 bases; bases with no gene match: 5.

This clonotype was detected only a few times. The chain is built from TRBV7-9 and TRBJ2-3; D is uncertain. This CDR3 has 12 amino acids. Trimming took off 5 bases at V and 6 bases at J, with 9 bases between the two ends. From germline, CDR1 is SEHNR and CDR2 FQNEAQ (reference sequence). CDR3 sequence reads: CASSLIDDTQYF. CDR3 DNA: TGTGCCAGCAGCCTTATCGACGATACGCAGTATTTT. Combining the CDR3 with reference TRBV7-9 and TRBJ2-3 gives the whole variable domain DTGVSQNPRHKITKRGQNVTFRCDPISEHNRLYWYRQTLGQGPEFLTYFQNEAQLEKSRLLSDRFSAERPKGSFSTLEIQRTEQGDSAMYLCASSLIDDTQYFGPGTRLTVL.

The chain combines TRBV7-2 with TRBJ1-3, with 8 positions matching TRBD1. CDR1 and CDR2 (germline): SGHTA, FQGNSA. V was clipped by 4 bases and J by 0 bases; unmatched bases: 5. The CDR3 sequence is 16 residues long. CDR3 nucleotide sequence: TGTGCCAGCAGCTGGACAGGGCAGCTCTCTGGAAACACCATATATTTT. This sequence encodes CASSWTGQLSGNTIYF.

This clonotype was counted at least ten times. The chain employs TRBV6-4 and TRBJ2-2; 9 positions match TRBD2. The ends lost 3 bases at V and 4 bases at J; junction bases unmatched: 0. This CDR3 has 14 residues. CDR1 and CDR2 from the germline V gene are MRHNA and SNTAGT. The CDR3 nucleotides are TGTGCCAGCAGTGAGGGACTAGCCACCGGGGAGCTGTTTTTT. Residues: CASSEGLATGELFF.

This clonotype was observed a handful of times. The chain is built from TRBV5-5 and TRBJ2-3; D may be TRBD1 (5 bases). This CDR3 is built from 15 residues. V was shortened by 1 base and J by 3 bases, with 12 bases between the two germline ends. Germline CDR1 SGHKS, CDR2 YYEKEE (reference sequence). CDR3 coding DNA: TGTGCCAGCAGCTTGAAGTCAGGGCAAACAGATACGCAGTATTTT. This sequence encodes CASSLKSGQTDTQYF. The whole variable domain, remainder taken from reference TRBV5-5 and TRBJ2-3, is DAGVTQSPTHLIKTRGQQVTLRCSPISGHKSVSWYQQVLGQGPQFIFQYYEKEERGRGNFPDRFSARQFPNYSSELNVNALLLGDSALYLCASSLKSGQTDTQYFGPGTRLTVL.

This chain joins TRBV3-2 and TRBJ2-7. TRBV3-2 is an annotated pseudogene. The CDR3 runs to 11 residues. The CDR3 reads CAEPWGYEQYF. The CDR3 coding sequence is TGTGCCGAGCCTTGGGGCTACGAGCAGTACTTC.

J is TRBJ1-2 and V is TRBV3-1; D remains ambiguous. V was cut by 2 bases and J by 0 bases, with 7 bases left in between. Germline CDR1 reads LGHDT; CDR2 reads YNNKEL (reference sequence). The CDR3 covers 14 residues. Here the CDR3 DNA reads TGTGCCAGCAGCCAATTGGACCCTAACTATGGCTACACCTTC. This encodes CASSQLDPNYGYTF.

The chain couples TRBV14 to TRBJ2-3, with TRBD2 matching 10 bases. Germline values: CDR1 SGHDN, CDR2 FVKESK. Losses at the gene ends were 4 bases for V and 4 bases for J; bases not matched to a gene: 11. CDR3 length: 17 residues. The CDR3 nucleotides read TGTGCCAGCAGCCTCTACAGGACTAGCGGATCTTCAGATACGCAGTATTTT. It is translated as CASSLYRTSGSSDTQYF.

This clonotype was picked up a small number of times. This chain connects TRBV10-3 to TRBJ2-1, with a tentative D call TRBD2 (6 bases). V lost 0 bases and J 0 bases, leaving 9 bases between the germline ends. Germline values: CDR1 ENHRY, CDR2 SYGVKD. The CDR3 has 16 amino acids. CDR3 in amino acids: CAISESGGASYNEQFF. The CDR3 DNA reads as TGTGCCATCAGTGAGTCGGGCGGGGCCTCCTACAATGAGCAGTTCTTC.

This chain connects TRBV7-9 to TRBJ2-2, with TRBD2 matching over 11 bases. CDR1 is SEHNR, CDR2 FQNEAQ, per germline (reference sequence). CDR3 length: 18 amino acids. V was pared by 4 bases and J by 6 bases, with 13 bases of the junction left unmatched. DNA of the CDR3: TGTGCCAGCAGCTCGGACCACCCGGGTAGCGGGGGGGCCGGGGAGCTGTTTTTT. This codes for CASSSDHPGSGGAGELFF.

This clonotype appeared once. CDR3 residues: CASSRLDRGHTEAFF. CDR3 DNA sequence: TGTGCCAGCAGTCGGCTTGACAGGGGGCACACTGAAGCTTTCTTT. This chain uses TRBV6-5 with TRBJ1-1, with 10 positions matching TRBD1. This CDR3 region has 15 residues. The V gene end was trimmed by 5 bases and the J gene end by 3 bases; junction bases not matched to a gene: 6. Germline loops: CDR1 MNHEY, CDR2 SVGAGI.

This sequence joins TRBV29-1 and TRBJ2-5; D may be TRBD2 (5 bases). The CDR3 loop spans 12 amino acids. Germline values: CDR1 SQVTM, CDR2 ANQGSEA. V was pared by 5 bases and J by 2 bases, with 9 bases between. The CDR3, as DNA: TGCAGCGTTAGAGGGCGGCAAGAGACCCAGTACTTC. The encoded protein is CSVRGRQETQYF. The variable domain in full, with the rest retrieved from reference TRBV29-1 and TRBJ2-5, is SAVISQKPSRDICQRGTSLTIQCQVDSQVTMMFWYRQQPGQSLTLIATANQGSEATYESGFVIDKFPISRPNLTFSTLTVSNMSPEDSSIYLCSVRGRQETQYFGPGTRLLVL.

CDR3 bases: TGTGCCAGCAGCCCGGAGGGAGACAATCAGCCCCAGCATTTT. Protein product: CASSPEGDNQPQHF. The chain employs TRBV3-1 and TRBJ1-5, with D uncertain. Trimming left V 4 bases short and J 3 bases short, with 10 bases between. CDR1 is LGHDT and CDR2 is YNNKEL in the germline V gene (reference sequence). This CDR3 has 14 residues.

This clonotype was counted between two and nine times. The V gene is TRBV6-5, the J gene TRBJ2-3; D unclear. Trimming took 0 bases from V and 2 from J, leaving 9 bases between them. The CDR3 consists of 15 residues. Germline CDR1 MNHEY, CDR2 SVGAGI. The DNA for the CDR3 is TGTGCCAGCAGTTACTCGTACAGATCCACAGATACGCAGTATTTT. It translates to CASSYSYRSTDTQYF.

The chain combines TRBV12-3 or TRBV12-4 with TRBJ1-5; the match to TRBD1 covers 10 bases. This CDR3 comprises 15 residues. The V and J ends lost 4 bases and 5 bases, in that order; junction bases with no gene match: 5. The CDR3 loop reads CASSSLGQGDQPQHF. Here the CDR3 DNA reads TGTGCCAGCAGTTCTCTTGGACAGGGGGATCAGCCCCAGCATTTT.

The chain combines TRBV7-2 with TRBJ2-3, with D unclear. The V gene lost 4 bases and the J gene lost 0 bases, with 8 bases spanning the gap. This CDR3 contains 14 residues. The germline CDR1 and CDR2 sequences are SGHTA and FQGNSA. For the CDR3, the DNA is TGTGCCAGCAGCTCCGGCCGTAGCACAGATACGCAGTATTTT. Translating gives CASSSGRSTDTQYF.

This clonotype has ten or more counts. The chain recombines TRBV5-6 with TRBJ2-3; 10 bases fit TRBD2. J lost 5 bases, V lost 2 bases, and 11 bases had no gene match. CDR3 length: 17 residues. Germline CDR1 reads SGHDT; CDR2 reads YYEEEE. CDR3 amino acids: CASSFLSGGPLGDTQYF. CDR3 in DNA: TGTGCCAGCAGCTTCCTTAGCGGGGGGCCTCTAGGAGATACGCAGTATTTT.

This chain links TRBV28 with TRBJ1-2, with D unclear. Per the germline V gene, CDR1 is MDHEN and CDR2 is SYDVKM. The CDR3 extends over 12 amino acids. The CDR3 here is CAAEGNSYGYTF. In DNA form, the CDR3 reads TGTGCTGCGGAAGGGAATAGCTATGGCTACACCTTC.